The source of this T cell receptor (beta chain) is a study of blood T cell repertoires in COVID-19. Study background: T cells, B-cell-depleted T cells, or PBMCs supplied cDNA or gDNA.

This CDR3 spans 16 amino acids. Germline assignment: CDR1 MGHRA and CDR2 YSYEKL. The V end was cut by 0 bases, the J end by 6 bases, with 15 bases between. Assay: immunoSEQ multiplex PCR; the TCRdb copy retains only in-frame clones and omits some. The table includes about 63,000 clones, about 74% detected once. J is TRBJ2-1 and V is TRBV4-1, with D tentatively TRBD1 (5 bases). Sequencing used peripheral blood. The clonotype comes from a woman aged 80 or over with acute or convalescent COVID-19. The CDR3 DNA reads TGCGCCAGCAGCCAAGAAGGTCAGGGAAGGTCCAATGAGCAGTTCTTC. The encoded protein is CASSQEGQGRSNEQFF.